Given below is one T cell receptor beta chain in context. Its antigen is not known. The CDR3 contains 13 residues. Germline CDR1 is LNHDA and CDR2 is SQIVND (reference sequence). The V end lost 3 bases, the J end lost 4 bases, and 8 bases lay between the germline ends. These data belong to a study of T cell repertoires in cytomegalovirus infection. TCRdb redid the calling of the reads with MiXCR, one entry per CDR3 protein. The sample consists of around 100,000 distinct CDR3 sequences, 23% of them appearing once. The study's findings and limits: Using cumulative public TCR beta family frequency, the authors identified those who carried CMV together with the relevant HLA. The ex vivo response was dominated by HLA-C-restricted CMV-specific TCR beta clonotypes.

The sequence was collected from a human donor in good health (CMV status not recorded). Some clones in this sample may be carry-over from other donors' samples. The sequencing input was CD8+ T cells from PBMCs. This chain connects TRBV19 to TRBJ2-3; D unresolved. CDR3 sequence (DNA): TGTGCCAGTAGTATGCCCCGTGCAGATACGCAGTATTTT. Amino acids: CASSMPRADTQYF.